Following are 28 T cell receptor beta chains from one sample sequenced in a study of T cell changes during pregnancy in multiple sclerosis. Sequencing was performed with immunoSEQ multiplex PCR; in TCRdb, only in-frame clones are kept and a portion is missing. The sample comprises around 70,000 clones, approximately 92% of which are singletons, and 2.1% rests with the top ten. The sample was peripheral blood, taken in the second trimester of pregnancy. These receptors all come from a female donor in good health, enrolled as a control in a pregnancy study.

On this clone: A read error may produce the germline difference seen at one junction end. The rearrangement uses TRBV7-7 and TRBJ2-5; 9 positions match TRBD1. The CDR3 is 14 residues long. Germline loops: CDR1 SSHAT, CDR2 FNYEAQ (reference sequence). The CDR3 spells CASSIGQGKETQYF. CDR3 nucleotide sequence: TGTGCTAGCAGCATAGGACAGGGGAAAGAGACCCAGTACTTC. The full variable domain, completed using reference TRBV7-7 and TRBJ2-5, is GAGVSQSPRYKVTKRGQDVTLRCDPISSHATLYWYQQALGQGPEFLTYFNYEAQPDKSGLPSDRFSAERPEGSISTLTIQRTEQRDSAMYRCASSIGQGKETQYFGPGTRLLVL.

The gene calls are TRBV21-1 and TRBJ1-5. TRBV21-1 is assigned pseudogene status. The CDR3 is made up of 13 amino acids. The CDR3 DNA follows: TGTGCCAGCAGCGACGGGGGCAATCAGCCCCAGCATTTT. It translates to CASSDGGNQPQHF.

The genes are TRBV4-2 and TRBJ1-1; tentative D call: TRBD1 (5 bases). The germline gives CDR1 LGHNA, CDR2 YNFKEQ. Trimming took off 1 base at V and 4 bases at J, with 7 bases between the two ends. The CDR3 loop spans 13 amino acids. The CDR3 protein is CASSQGRATEAFF. The CDR3 coding sequence is TGTGCCAGCAGCCAAGGCAGGGCCACTGAAGCTTTCTTT.

This sequence joins TRBV4-3 and TRBJ2-6; 8 nucleotides line up with TRBD2. V dropped 5 bases and J dropped 0; count of bases not matched to a gene: 6. CDR3 length: 17 amino acids. Germline values: CDR1 LGHNA, CDR2 YSLEER. CDR3 amino acids: CASSSGTSISGANVLTF. CDR3 DNA sequence: TGCGCCAGCAGCTCCGGGACTAGTATCTCTGGGGCCAACGTCCTGACTTTC.

Here the CDR3 DNA reads TGTGCCAGCAGGATTTCGGGTCAGCCCCAGCATTTT. This encodes CASRISGQPQHF. This chain links TRBV28 with TRBJ1-5; D remains unclear. Germline CDR1 and CDR2: MDHEN and SYDVKM. Deletions cut 6 bases from V and 6 bases from J, with 9 bases between. The CDR3 extends over 12 amino acids.

The CDR3 bases are TGCGCCAGCAGCTTGGATACAGGGAGTGAAAAACTGTTTTTT. This translates into CASSLDTGSEKLFF. This chain uses TRBV5-1 with TRBJ1-4; a weak D match, TRBD1 (6 bases). Germline-derived CDR1 and CDR2 are SGHRS and YFSETQ. Trimming stripped 0 bases from V and 7 bases from J, with 10 bases between. The CDR3 is made up of 14 amino acids.

A remark on this clone: The junction departs from germline at one end; a sequencing error may be responsible. V gene TRBV7-7 combines with J gene TRBJ2-2; possible D gene TRBD1, 6 bases. This CDR3 has 13 residues. Germline V lookup: CDR1 SSHAT, CDR2 FNYEAQ (reference sequence). The CDR3 region is CASSLTGTRELFF. The CDR3 DNA sequence: TGTGCTAGCAGCTTAACCGGGACAAGGGAGCTGTTTTTT.

As for this clone: One end of the junction fails to match germline, which may point to a read error. V and J are TRBV7-7 and TRBJ2-1, with 13 bases matching TRBD2. CDR3 length: 14 residues. The germline V gene has CDR1 SSHAT and CDR2 FNYEAQ (reference sequence). The CDR3 nucleotides read TGTGCTAGCAGCACTAGCGGGGGGGCCAATGAGCAGTTCTTC. Translation: CASSTSGGANEQFF.

In this sample, this clone turned up once. The V and J genes are TRBV14 and TRBJ1-3, with 10 bases lining up with TRBD1. The J segment lost 8 bases and the V segment lost 6 bases, leaving 10 bases of the junction unmatched. Germline assignment: CDR1 SGHDN and CDR2 FVKESK. CDR3 size: 15 residues. The CDR3 region is CASSPPRTGGHTIYF. CDR3 sequence (DNA): TGTGCCAGCAGTCCACCCCGGACAGGGGGACACACCATATATTTT.

This chain connects TRBV4-3 to TRBJ1-4; D gene unclear. This CDR3 is built from 17 residues. CDR1 and CDR2 (germline): LGHNA, YSLEER. V was shortened by 1 base and J by 5 bases, with 17 bases between the two germline ends. The DNA of the CDR3 is TGCGCCAGCAGCCAAGTTTTGTTTGACCGGGAAAATGAAAAACTGTTTTTT. Translated: CASSQVLFDRENEKLFF.

This chain connects TRBV7-9 to TRBJ1-3; TRBD1 might be the D (6 bases). This CDR3 is built from 14 residues. Trimming cost V 6 bases and J 7 bases, with 16 bases left between them. Per the germline V gene, CDR1 is SEHNR and CDR2 is FQNEAQ (reference sequence). Here the CDR3 DNA reads TGTGCCAGCAGTCTCTACAGGGAGTCCAACACCATATATTTT. This encodes CASSLYRESNTIYF.

Comment on this clone: The sample has other DNA sequences that encode this CDR3 too. The CDR3 loop reads CASSYVGGDQPQHF. CDR3 sequence (DNA): TGTGCCAGCAGTTACGTCGGGGGAGATCAGCCCCAGCATTTT. The chain uses TRBV6-6 and TRBJ1-5; D perhaps matches TRBD1 (5 bases). Germline V gene sequence: CDR1 MNHNY, CDR2 SVGAGI (reference sequence). Trimming took off 2 bases at V and 5 bases at J, with 10 bases between the two ends. CDR3 length: 14 residues.

The chain is built from TRBV11-2 and TRBJ1-2, with D uncertain. Germline CDR1 is SGHAT and CDR2 is FQNNGV. The CDR3 consists of 17 residues. The V end was cut by 2 bases, the J end by 4 bases, with 20 bases between. DNA of the CDR3: TGTGCCAGCAGCTTAAGGAGGGTCCCAACCTCGTCCTATGGCTACACCTTC. Protein sequence: CASSLRRVPTSSYGYTF.

The chain couples TRBV4-3 to TRBJ2-5, with 7 bases identical to TRBD2. V lost 4 bases to trimming and J lost 2 bases; unmatched junction nucleotides: 10. Germline values: CDR1 LGHNA, CDR2 YSLEER. The CDR3 loop spans 16 amino acids. The CDR3 sequence: CASSPQREGEQETQYF. CDR3 bases: TGCGCCAGCAGCCCCCAGAGGGAGGGAGAGCAAGAGACCCAGTACTTC.

The rearrangement links TRBV4-3 to TRBJ2-1, with 10 bases aligning to TRBD1. This CDR3 is 13 amino acids long. With 4 bases clipped from V and 7 bases from J, the junction kept 1 base outside the gene matches. CDR1 and CDR2 from the germline V gene are LGHNA and YSLEER. CDR3 nucleotides: TGCGCCAGCAGCCCGGGACAGGGGAATGAGCAGTTCTTC. Translating gives CASSPGQGNEQFF.

The chain carries TRBV11-1 and TRBJ2-7, with 8 positions matching TRBD1. CDR3 length equals 14 residues. With 5 bases clipped from V and 1 base from J, the junction kept 4 bases outside the gene matches. The germline CDR1 and CDR2 sequences are SGHAT and FQDESV (reference sequence). The CDR3 is CASSPGTGSYEQYF. DNA of the CDR3: TGTGCCAGCAGCCCCGGGACAGGTTCCTACGAGCAGTACTTC. The full variable domain, rest sourced from reference TRBV11-1 and TRBJ2-7, is EAEVAQSPRYKITEKSQAVAFWCDPISGHATLYWYRQILGQGPELLVQFQDESVVDDSQLPKDRFSAERLKGVDSTLKIQPAELGDSAMYLCASSPGTGSYEQYFGPGTRLTVT.

The chain joins TRBV6-6 to TRBJ2-7, with 9 positions matching TRBD2. J lost 5 bases, V lost 5 bases, and 10 bases had no gene match. The CDR3 contains 15 residues. Germline lookup yields CDR1 MNHNY and CDR2 SVGAGI (reference sequence). CDR3 nucleotides: TGTGCCAGCAGTAAAGGAGGAGCGGGGGGAGACGAGCAGTACTTC. Protein product: CASSKGGAGGDEQYF.

The chain couples TRBV5-5 to TRBJ1-3; TRBD1 is a possible D gene (6 bases). Germline lookup yields CDR1 SGHKS and CDR2 YYEKEE (reference sequence). There are 13 residues in the CDR3. Trimming pared 0 bases from V and 6 bases from J, leaving 7 bases between. The CDR3 loop reads CASSLEGVNTIYF. In DNA form, the CDR3 reads TGTGCCAGCAGCTTGGAGGGGGTAAACACCATATATTTT.

The chain uses TRBV15 and TRBJ1-1; D is ambiguous. The CDR3 consists of 15 residues. V was trimmed by 3 bases and J by 1 base, leaving 12 bases between them. The germline gives CDR1 LNHNV, CDR2 YYDKDF (reference sequence). CDR3 loop: CATSRNPGRNTEAFF. The CDR3 nucleotides read TGTGCCACCAGCAGGAACCCTGGGCGGAACACTGAAGCTTTCTTT.

This chain joins TRBV2 and TRBJ1-5; the D is unclear. The germline CDR1 and CDR2 sequences are SNHLY and FYNNEI. Trimming cost V 3 bases and J 0 bases, with 9 bases left between them. The CDR3 spans 15 residues. The CDR3: CASSESGYSNQPQHF. CDR3 sequence (DNA): TGTGCCAGCAGTGAGTCGGGATATAGCAATCAGCCCCAGCATTTT.

V is TRBV15 and J is TRBJ2-7, with D uncertain. The V end was cut by 0 bases, the J end by 10 bases, with 19 bases between. CDR3 length: 15 residues. Germline CDR1 is LNHNV and CDR2 is YYDKDF (reference sequence). CDR3 loop: CATSRESAAVGRQYF. The CDR3 nucleotides are TGTGCCACCAGCAGAGAGAGCGCTGCCGTCGGCCGTCAGTACTTC. The entire variable domain, with the rest obtained from reference TRBV15 and TRBJ2-7, is as follows: DAMVIQNPRYQVTQFGKPVTLSCSQTLNHNVMYWYQQKSSQAPKLLFHYYDKDFNNEADTPDNFQSRRPNTSFCFLDIRSPGLGDTAMYLCATSRESAAVGRQYFGPGTRLTVT.

This chain joins TRBV19 and TRBJ1-6; D perhaps matches TRBD1 (5 bases). V was shortened by 6 bases and J by 10 bases, with 13 bases between the two germline ends. CDR3 length: 13 residues. CDR1 and CDR2 (germline): LNHDA, SQIVND (reference sequence). CDR3 region: CASSPSGNSPLHF. CDR3 coding DNA: TGTGCCAGTAGCCCCTCAGGGAACTCACCCCTCCACTTT. The full variable domain, its missing parts supplied by reference TRBV19 and TRBJ1-6, is DGGITQSPKYLFRKEGQNVTLSCEQNLNHDAMYWYRQDPGQGLRLIYYSQIVNDFQKGDIAEGYSVSREKKESFPLTVTSAQKNPTAFYLCASSPSGNSPLHFGNGTRLTVT.

This clone was recorded only once. This rearrangement joins TRBV4-3 to TRBJ2-2, with 12 bases lining up with TRBD1. The CDR3 runs to 14 residues. The V gene's germline CDR1 is LGHNA and CDR2 YSLEER. V shed 5 bases, J shed 10 bases, and the junction held 5 bases outside the gene matches. The CDR3, as DNA: TGCGCCAGCAGCTGGGGGACAGGGGGCGAGGAGCTGTTTTTT. Translated: CASSWGTGGEELFF.

V and J are TRBV2 and TRBJ1-1; 9 nucleotides agree with TRBD1. Germline CDR1 SNHLY, CDR2 FYNNEI. The CDR3 is made up of 14 amino acids. After removal of 4 bases from V and 5 bases from J, the junction contained 5 bases not matched to a gene. The CDR3 nucleotides read TGTGCCAGCAGTGGGGGACAGGGTAGGACTGAAGCTTTCTTT. Amino acids: CASSGGQGRTEAFF.

This chain joins TRBV2 and TRBJ1-1, with TRBD1 matching 9 bases. V was pared by 1 base and J by 2 bases, with 14 bases of the junction left unmatched. CDR1 SNHLY and CDR2 FYNNEI come from the germline V gene. There are 19 residues in the CDR3. In DNA form, the CDR3 reads TGTGCCAGCAGTGAAGGACCGGGACAGGGTCCCTCGGGTAACACTGAAGCTTTCTTT. This encodes CASSEGPGQGPSGNTEAFF.

This rearrangement joins TRBV6-6 to TRBJ1-2, with D perhaps TRBD1 (5 bases). Germline-derived CDR1 and CDR2 are MNHNY and SVGAGI (reference sequence). This CDR3 has 15 amino acids. The V and J ends lost 5 bases and 3 bases respectively, with 16 bases between them. CDR3 nucleotides: TGTGCCAGCAGTGACGTTTTTAGGGGTGACTATGGCTACACCTTC. Translating it yields CASSDVFRGDYGYTF.

DNA of the CDR3: TGTGCCAGCAGCTTAGGGGACACCTATGGCTACACCTTC. Translating it yields CASSLGDTYGYTF. The V gene is TRBV7-9, the J gene TRBJ1-2; D might be TRBD1 (6 bases). Between the trimmed V and J ends, which lost 1 base and 4 bases, there was a span of 7 bases. The CDR3 is 13 amino acids. Germline lookup yields CDR1 SEHNR and CDR2 FQNEAQ (reference sequence).

This chain links TRBV9 with TRBJ1-6; weak D call: TRBD1 (6 bases). The CDR3 spans 15 residues. Germline CDR1 SGDLS, CDR2 YYNGEE. Trimming cost V 3 bases and J 9 bases, with 16 bases left between them. DNA of the CDR3: TGTGCCAGCAGCGCCTCACAGGGTTTGAGTTCACCCCTCCACTTT. Translation: CASSASQGLSSPLHF.